This T cell receptor beta chain is from a study of OX40 agonist ivuxolimab in advanced cancers. About the full investigation: Ivuxolimab, which targeted the costimulatory receptor OX40 (CD134), was an agonistic, fully human IgG2 monoclonal antibody. Intravenous ivuxolimab was administered to patients every 2 weeks at six dose levels: 0.01, 0.1, 0.3, 1.5, 3 and 10 mg/kg. Of the approximately 50 patients in dose escalation, 19 had hepatocellular carcinoma, around 15 had melanoma, 9 had renal cell carcinoma and 9 had head and neck cancer. In the dose-escalation cohort, approximately 83% of patients were male, and the mean age was roughly 56 years with a range of roughly 20 to 85. Patients were allowed to have had prior anti-PD-1, anti-PD-L1 or anti-CTLA-4 therapy, and approximately 40% of the dose-escalation patients had been treated with checkpoint inhibitors. Partial responses were achieved by three dose-escalation patients, of whom one had hepatocellular carcinoma and two had cutaneous melanoma. The point of sequencing TCRbeta in the periphery was to test whether ivuxolimab changed TCR sequence diversity and drove clonal T-cell expansion. The paper reports the monotherapy dose-escalation portion (N of about 54 patients) of the phase I ivuxolimab trial.

With respect to this clone: No antigen is known for it. There are no base qualities to consult, and no much larger clone falls within one base.

The trial excluded patients who had a history of autoimmune disease or were on systemic immunosuppression. Peripheral blood for TCR sequencing was drawn from every dose cohort at baseline, at cycle 4 day 1 and at cycle 7 day 1. Samples came from an open-label, multicenter, first-in-human phase I dose-escalation trial of ivuxolimab. Adults with locally advanced or metastatic melanoma, renal cell carcinoma, hepatocellular carcinoma or head and neck squamous cell carcinoma were enrolled in the trial. CD4+ and CD8+ T cells were sorted separately from peripheral blood before TCR sequencing. To sequence the TCRbeta CDR3 region, genomic DNA was isolated from the sorted cells. The immunoSEQ Assay was used to sequence the TCRbeta CDR3 regions. The table comes from immuneACCESS by way of TCRdb, which keeps in-frame sequences with V and J called. Part of the clones is missing from these tables; in studies checked, under half for an unresolved V gene and the rest for unknown reasons. For this sample the table gives some 39,000 clones, of which around 90% were detected only once. The top ten clones comprise 6% of the sample.

Study-level results and caveats: Antigen specificity was not determined for the clonally expanded peripheral T cells. At doses of 0.1 to 3.0 mg/kg, clonal expansion of both CD4+ and CD8+ T cells in blood was seen between baseline and week 6. Partial responders in the 0.1-3.0 mg/kg groups had among the lowest normalized peripheral clonal expansion, especially among CD8+ T cells. Low levels of normalized T-cell clonal expansion were also seen in some patients who did not respond. On average, CD8+ T cells showed more expanded clones than CD4+ T cells after ivuxolimab.

CDR1 and CDR2, looked up from the germline V gene, are SGHTA and FQGTGA. There are 16 amino acids in the CDR3, from cysteine to phenylalanine inclusive. Left in the record is the CDR3 DNA by itself, 48 bases read in frame from the first base. The germline V end is reduced by 0 bases and the J end by 8 bases; junction bases left unmatched: 5. Sequencing was performed on CD4+ or CD8+ T cells sorted from blood, taken in a trial of the OX40 agonist ivuxolimab. The sequence derives from an adult with an advanced solid tumor such as melanoma, head and neck, liver or kidney cancer. The sequence joins TRBV7-3 to TRBJ2-1; 12 bases in the middle match TRBD2. The CDR3 region has the sequence CASSLTLASGRDEQFF. The bases read TGTGCCAGCAGCTTAACGTTGGCTAGCGGGAGGGATGAGCAGTTCTTC. Where the CDR3 stops, the reference TRBV7-3 and TRBJ2-1 genes take over; the full variable domain is GAGVSQTPSNKVTEKGKYVELRCDPISGHTALYWYRQSLGQGPEFLIYFQGTGAADDSGLPNDRFFAVRPEGSVSTLKIQRTERGDSAVYLCASSLTLASGRDEQFFGPGTRLTVL.